This TCR beta chain is drawn from a study of shared clonotypes between healthy human individuals. Study-wide background: The donor group consisted of a couple of women and three men, aged 18 to 49.

Assay: immunoSEQ multiplex PCR; the TCRdb copy retains only in-frame clones and omits some. The table shows over 850,000 clones, with 78% occurring only once. The study's findings and limits: Sequencing depth was predicted to influence how clonotypes are shared among donors.

Adult donors, all healthy and HIV-negative, had no recent acute infections or vaccinations. This clone was counted many times. The antigen remains unidentified. Other DNA variants within this sample encode the same CDR3. The length of the CDR3 is 12 residues. The V end lost 2 bases, the J end lost 3 bases, and 2 bases lay between the germline ends. Germline lookup yields CDR1 MDHEN and CDR2 SYDVKM. The TCR sequence derives from a man between 18 and 29 years old in good health. Some clones in this sample may be carry-over from other donors' samples. Specimen: memory CD4+ T cells from PBMCs. Specified subset: CD45RA-negative fraction. This chain joins TRBV28 and TRBJ2-1; D is unresolved. In DNA, the CDR3 is TGTGCCAGCAGTTTAGGCTACAATGAGCAGTTCTTC. It specifies CASSLGYNEQFF.